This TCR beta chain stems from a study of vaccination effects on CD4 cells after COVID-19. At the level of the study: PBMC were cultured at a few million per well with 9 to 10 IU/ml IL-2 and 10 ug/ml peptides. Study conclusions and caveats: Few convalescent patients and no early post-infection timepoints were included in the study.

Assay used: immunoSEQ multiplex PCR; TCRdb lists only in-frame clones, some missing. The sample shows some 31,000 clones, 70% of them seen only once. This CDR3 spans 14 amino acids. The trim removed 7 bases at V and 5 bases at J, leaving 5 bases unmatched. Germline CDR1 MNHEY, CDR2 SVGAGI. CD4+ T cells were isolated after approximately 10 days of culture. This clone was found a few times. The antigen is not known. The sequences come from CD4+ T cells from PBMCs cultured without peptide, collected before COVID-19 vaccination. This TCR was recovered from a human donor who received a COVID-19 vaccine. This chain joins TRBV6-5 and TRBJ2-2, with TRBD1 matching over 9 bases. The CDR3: CASTRQGGTGELFF. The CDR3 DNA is TGTGCCAGCACCCGACAGGGGGGGACCGGGGAGCTGTTTTTT.